A single sample gave rise to the 29 T cell receptor beta chains below, sequenced in a study of shared clonotypes between healthy human individuals. Repertoires were generated with immunoSEQ multiplex PCR, while TCRdb's copy carries only in-frame clones and drops some. The sample contains a few million clones, around nine tenths of which appear only once. Material for sequencing was naive CD4+ T cells sorted from blood. Subset given: CD45RA+ positively selected. These receptor sequences come from a man aged 18 to 35 in good health.

The chain is built from TRBV4-2 and TRBJ1-5; tentatively, D is TRBD1 (5 bases). V lost 4 bases to trimming and J lost 1 base, with 17 bases between them. The CDR3 runs to 17 residues. Germline loops: CDR1 LGHNA, CDR2 YNFKEQ. CDR3 amino acids: CASSRHVGGDSNQPQHF. CDR3 nucleotides: TGTGCCAGCAGCCGCCACGTTGGGGGAGACAGCAATCAGCCCCAGCATTTT.

V usage is TRBV10-3 and J usage is TRBJ2-1; 8 bases are shared with TRBD2. The CDR3 has 16 amino acids. In germline, CDR1 is ENHRY, CDR2 SYGVKD. V shed 3 bases and J 0 bases; nucleotides not matched to a gene: 4. CDR3 sequence reads: CAISDRREASYNEQFF. CDR3 bases: TGTGCCATCAGTGATAGGCGGGAGGCCTCCTACAATGAGCAGTTCTTC.

The J gene is TRBJ1-2, the V gene TRBV7-9; D is uncertain. Germline CDR1 reads SEHNR; CDR2 reads FQNEAQ (reference sequence). Trimming removed 5 bases at V and 2 bases at J, with 21 bases between. The CDR3 has 17 residues. The DNA for the CDR3 is TGTGCCAGCAGCGCATCGGGGTCGGGCAGAGCCAACTATGGCTACACCTTC. Translation gives CASSASGSGRANYGYTF.

V usage is TRBV7-2 and J usage is TRBJ2-7; a weak D match, TRBD1 (6 bases). V dropped 0 bases and J dropped 6 bases, with 15 bases sitting between them. This CDR3 region has 15 residues. CDR1 SGHTA and CDR2 FQGNSA come from the germline V gene. The CDR3 loop reads CASSLAQGGRVEQYF. CDR3 DNA: TGTGCCAGCAGCTTAGCGCAAGGGGGACGGGTCGAGCAGTACTTC.

This clone was detected only once. The rearrangement uses TRBV7-9 and TRBJ1-1; weak D call: TRBD1 (5 bases). CDR3 size: 15 residues. Germline-derived CDR1 and CDR2 are SEHNR and FQNEAQ (reference sequence). With 5 bases removed from V and 1 base from J, the gap between germline ends came to 14 bases. The CDR3 sequence is CASSPDTHPNTEAFF. The CDR3 DNA reads TGTGCCAGCAGCCCGGACACGCACCCGAACACTGAAGCTTTCTTT. Full variable domain (missing parts from reference TRBV7-9 and TRBJ1-1): DTGVSQNPRHKITKRGQNVTFRCDPISEHNRLYWYRQTLGQGPEFLTYFQNEAQLEKSRLLSDRFSAERPKGSFSTLEIQRTEQGDSAMYLCASSPDTHPNTEAFFGQGTRLTVV.

V is TRBV11-2 and J is TRBJ2-4; D not certain. Germline V gene sequence: CDR1 SGHAT, CDR2 FQNNGV. The CDR3 spans 18 residues. V lost 0 bases and J 2 bases, leaving 17 bases between the germline ends. As DNA, the CDR3 is TGTGCCAGCAGCTTAGAACTCCAGGACCTGTTACCCAAAAACATTCAGTACTTC. Amino acids: CASSLELQDLLPKNIQYF.

The V and J genes are TRBV10-3 and TRBJ2-5; possibly TRBD1 for D (6 bases). Germline V CDR1 and CDR2: ENHRY, SYGVKD. V lost 10 bases, J lost 4 bases, and 16 bases lay in between. The CDR3 is 13 amino acids. In nucleotides, the CDR3 is TGTGCCACCGAGGCAGGGGTTGGAGAGACCCAGTACTTC. Protein product: CATEAGVGETQYF.

The chain couples TRBV5-1 to TRBJ1-4, with D tentatively TRBD1 (5 bases). Germline V gene sequence: CDR1 SGHRS, CDR2 YFSETQ. Trimming shortened V by 0 bases and J by 0 bases, and 9 bases separated the two germline ends. The CDR3 extends over 16 amino acids. This CDR3 is CASSLGRVTTNEKLFF. In DNA form, the CDR3 reads TGCGCCAGCAGCTTGGGCAGGGTGACAACTAATGAAAAACTGTTTTTT.

The V and J genes are TRBV7-2 and TRBJ1-2; 7 bases are shared with TRBD1. Germline CDR1 and CDR2: SGHTA and FQGNSA. The CDR3 extends over 13 amino acids. V was pared by 3 bases and J by 4 bases, with 2 bases of the junction left unmatched. CDR3 protein: CASSFDRAYGYTF. The CDR3, as DNA: TGTGCCAGCAGCTTCGACAGGGCCTATGGCTACACCTTC.

This chain links TRBV5-1 with TRBJ1-6, with D possibly matching TRBD1 (5 bases). The CDR3 is made up of 15 amino acids. V lost 4 bases and J lost 14, with 22 bases in between. Germline V gives CDR1 SGHRS, CDR2 YFSETQ. In nucleotides, the CDR3 is TGCGCCAGCAGCCCCGGGGGGACTAAGGACTCAACCCTCCACTTT. Translation gives CASSPGGTKDSTLHF. Variable domain in full (rest from reference TRBV5-1 and TRBJ1-6): KAGVTQTPRYLIKTRGQQVTLSCSPISGHRSVSWYQQTPGQGLQFLFEYFSETQRNKGNFPGRFSGRQFSNSRSEMNVSTLELGDSALYLCASSPGGTKDSTLHFGNGTRLTVT.

This chain joins TRBV5-1 and TRBJ2-7; D remains ambiguous. Trimming left V 0 bases short and J 3 bases short, with 10 bases between. Germline values: CDR1 SGHRS, CDR2 YFSETQ. CDR3 length: 14 amino acids. CDR3 sequence (DNA): TGCGCCAGCAGCTTGGCCCCCAGGCTCTACGAGCAGTACTTC. Translating gives CASSLAPRLYEQYF. The full variable domain, rest sourced from reference TRBV5-1 and TRBJ2-7, is KAGVTQTPRYLIKTRGQQVTLSCSPISGHRSVSWYQQTPGQGLQFLFEYFSETQRNKGNFPGRFSGRQFSNSRSEMNVSTLELGDSALYLCASSLAPRLYEQYFGPGTRLTVT.

The chain uses TRBV28 and TRBJ1-5; no firm D call. CDR3 size: 15 residues. V was cut by 5 bases and J by 4 bases, with 15 bases left in between. CDR1 is MDHEN and CDR2 is SYDVKM in the germline V gene. CDR3 in amino acids: CASSQIAAVNQPQHF. The CDR3 bases are TGTGCCAGCAGTCAAATAGCGGCGGTTAATCAGCCCCAGCATTTT.

The chain recombines TRBV18 with TRBJ2-2; unclear D gene. This CDR3 spans 14 amino acids. V shed 3 bases and J shed 6 bases, with 11 bases lying between them. Germline loops: CDR1 KGHSH, CDR2 LQKENI. CDR3: CASSPSVLSGELFF. The CDR3 bases are TGTGCCAGCTCACCGTCCGTCTTATCCGGGGAGCTGTTTTTT.

The chain is built from TRBV6-1 and TRBJ1-6; TRBD1 matches at 7 bases. CDR3 size: 11 residues. Germline V gene sequence: CDR1 MNHNS, CDR2 SASEGT. After removal of 6 bases from V and 15 bases from J, the junction contained 5 bases not matched to a gene. CDR3 bases: TGTGCCAGCAGCCGGGACAGCAGCCTCCACTTT. Its protein is CASSRDSSLHF.

J is TRBJ2-5 and V is TRBV19; 7 bases are a match to TRBD1. The V and J ends lost 5 bases and 4 bases, in that order; junction bases with no gene match: 13. Germline loops: CDR1 LNHDA, CDR2 SQIVND (reference sequence). This CDR3 has 16 residues. The CDR3, as DNA: TGTGCCAGTAGTCAGACAGGGAACCAGGGGAGAGAGACCCAGTACTTC. It codes for CASSQTGNQGRETQYF.

This chain joins TRBV7-8 and TRBJ2-3; TRBD2 aligns across 13 bases. Trimming removed 4 bases from V and 4 bases from J; junction bases left unmatched: 5. Germline loops: CDR1 SGHVS, CDR2 FQNEAQ. This CDR3 comprises 16 residues. The CDR3 DNA reads TGTGCCAGCAGCTCTAGACTAGCGGGGGGCGCAGATACGCAGTATTTT. As protein: CASSSRLAGGADTQYF. Full variable domain (remainder filled in from reference TRBV7-8 and TRBJ2-3): GAGVSQSPRYKVAKRGQDVALRCDPISGHVSLFWYQQALGQGPEFLTYFQNEAQLDKSGLPSDRFFAERPEGSVSTLKIQRTQQEDSAVYLCASSSRLAGGADTQYFGPGTRLTVL.

J is TRBJ2-3 and V is TRBV4-3; tentative D call: TRBD2 (5 bases). The V end lost 0 bases, the J end lost 0 bases, and 13 bases lay between the germline ends. From germline, CDR1 is LGHNA and CDR2 YSLEER. CDR3 length equals 17 residues. This CDR3 is CASSQDLSGTSTDTQYF. CDR3 DNA sequence: TGCGCCAGCAGCCAAGATTTAAGCGGAACTAGCACAGATACGCAGTATTTT.

The chain combines TRBV10-3 with TRBJ1-3; no reliable D call. From germline, CDR1 is ENHRY and CDR2 SYGVKD. The V gene lost 0 bases and the J gene lost 7 bases, with 7 bases spanning the gap. CDR3 length: 13 amino acids. The CDR3, as DNA: TGTGCCATCAGTGAGTCGGCCTCCAACACCATATATTTT. Its protein is CAISESASNTIYF.

The chain joins TRBV30 to TRBJ1-3; no definite D call. Trimming left V 0 bases short and J 0 bases short, with 12 bases between. This CDR3 contains 16 residues. Germline V lookup: CDR1 GTSNPN, CDR2 SVGIG (reference sequence). The CDR3 DNA sequence: TGTGCCTGGAGTGTACAGCGGACCTCCTCTGGAAACACCATATATTTT. Amino acids: CAWSVQRTSSGNTIYF. Full variable domain (rest looked up from reference TRBV30 and TRBJ1-3): SQTIHQWPATLVQPVGSPLSLECTVEGTSNPNLYWYRQAAGRGLQLLFYSVGIGQISSEVPQNLSASRPQDRQFILSSKKLLLSDSGFYLCAWSVQRTSSGNTIYFGEGSWLTVV.

Turning to this clone: Distinct nucleotide sequences in the sample also encode this CDR3. This chain joins TRBV5-1 and TRBJ2-1, with 11 bases fitting TRBD2. The CDR3 length is 14 residues. After removal of 4 bases from V and 4 bases from J, the junction contained 1 base not matched to a gene. Germline CDR1 SGHRS, CDR2 YFSETQ. As DNA, the CDR3 is TGCGCCAGCAGCCGGACTAGCGGGTACAATGAGCAGTTCTTC. It codes for CASSRTSGYNEQFF.

This clone was seen a single time. Additional DNA sequences in this sample encode the identical CDR3. The chain carries TRBV10-3 and TRBJ1-2; no definite D call. This CDR3 has 12 amino acids. Germline-derived CDR1 and CDR2 are ENHRY and SYGVKD. Trimming cost V 2 bases and J 7 bases, with 8 bases left between them. The CDR3, as DNA: TGTGCCATCAGTGAGGAAGGGCCTGGCTACACCTTC. It yields the protein CAISEEGPGYTF.

The chain couples TRBV7-2 to TRBJ1-1, with D possibly TRBD1 on 5 matching bases. From germline, CDR1 is SGHTA and CDR2 FQGNSA. The V and J ends lost 7 bases and 0 bases respectively, with 12 bases between them. This CDR3 comprises 14 residues. The CDR3 bases are TGTGCCAGCACGGCAGGGCCCATGAACACTGAAGCTTTCTTT. Its protein product is CASTAGPMNTEAFF.

This clone was detected only once. The genes are TRBV14 and TRBJ1-4; 8 bases line up with TRBD1. Germline V lookup: CDR1 SGHDN, CDR2 FVKESK. Trimming at V came to 5 bases and at J to 3 bases, leaving 5 bases not matched to a gene. The CDR3 spans 15 residues. The CDR3 spells CASSGQGKANEKLFF. CDR3 in DNA: TGTGCCAGCAGCGGACAGGGAAAGGCTAATGAAAAACTGTTTTTT.

The chain carries TRBV10-3 and TRBJ1-6, with D perhaps matching TRBD1 (5 bases). V was cut by 2 bases and J by 6 bases, with 8 bases left in between. Germline V gene sequence: CDR1 ENHRY, CDR2 SYGVKD. The CDR3 runs to 14 residues. The CDR3 loop reads CAISERGLNSPLHF. CDR3 DNA sequence: TGTGCCATCAGTGAGCGGGGCCTTAATTCACCCCTCCACTTT.

V gene TRBV5-1 combines with J gene TRBJ2-7; a possible D gene is TRBD1 (6 bases). V was trimmed by 4 bases and J by 0 bases, leaving 14 bases between them. The CDR3 covers 15 residues. CDR1 and CDR2 from the germline V gene are SGHRS and YFSETQ. The CDR3 bases are TGCGCCAGCAGCCACGGGACACGCGGCTCCTACGAGCAGTACTTC. Residues: CASSHGTRGSYEQYF.

The rearrangement links TRBV6-1 to TRBJ1-6; D perhaps matches TRBD1 (5 bases). Germline V gene lookup returns CDR1 MNHNS and CDR2 SASEGT. Trimming took off 3 bases at V and 0 bases at J, with 15 bases between the two ends. The CDR3 sequence is 18 residues long. DNA for the CDR3: TGTGCCAGCAGTGACAGGGAGGTAACAAGCTCCTATAATTCACCCCTCCACTTT. Amino acids: CASSDREVTSSYNSPLHF.

The chain uses TRBV10-3 and TRBJ1-1; 12 positions agree with TRBD1. The CDR3 runs 17 residues. CDR1 is ENHRY and CDR2 is SYGVKD in the germline V gene. The V gene end was trimmed by 6 bases and the J gene end by 5 bases; junction bases not matched to a gene: 13. CDR3 sequence: CAIRRSIGTGGGTEAFF. CDR3 nucleotides: TGTGCCATCAGAAGATCAATCGGGACAGGGGGCGGAACTGAAGCTTTCTTT.

The rearrangement joins TRBV18 to TRBJ1-2, with 8 nucleotides matching TRBD1. The trim removed 3 bases at V and 4 bases at J, leaving 4 bases unmatched. The CDR3 spans 14 residues. CDR1 is KGHSH and CDR2 is LQKENI in the germline V gene. The CDR3 protein is CASSPPDRAYGYTF. CDR3 DNA: TGTGCCAGCTCACCTCCGGACAGGGCCTATGGCTACACCTTC.

The chain uses TRBV5-1 and TRBJ2-1, with 13 bases aligning to TRBD2. The V gene end was trimmed by 0 bases and the J gene end by 0 bases; junction bases not matched to a gene: 9. Germline CDR1 and CDR2: SGHRS and YFSETQ. The CDR3 has 20 residues. The CDR3 DNA sequence: TGCGCCAGCAGCTTGGCCGAGACTAGCGGGGGGACGAGCTCCTACAATGAGCAGTTCTTC. Protein: CASSLAETSGGTSSYNEQFF.